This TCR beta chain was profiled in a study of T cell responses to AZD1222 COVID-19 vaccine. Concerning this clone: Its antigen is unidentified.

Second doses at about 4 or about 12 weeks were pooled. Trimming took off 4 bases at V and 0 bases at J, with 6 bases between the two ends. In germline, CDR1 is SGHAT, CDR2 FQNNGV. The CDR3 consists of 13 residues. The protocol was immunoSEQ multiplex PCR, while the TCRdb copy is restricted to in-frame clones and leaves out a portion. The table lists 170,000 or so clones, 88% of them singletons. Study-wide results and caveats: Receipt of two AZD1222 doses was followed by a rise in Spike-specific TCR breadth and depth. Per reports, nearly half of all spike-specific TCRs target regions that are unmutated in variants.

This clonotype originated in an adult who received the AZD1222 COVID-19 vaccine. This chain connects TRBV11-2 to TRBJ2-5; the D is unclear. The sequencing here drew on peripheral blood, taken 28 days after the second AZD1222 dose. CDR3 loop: CASSSVYQETQYF. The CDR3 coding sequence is TGTGCCAGCAGCTCCGTGTACCAAGAGACCCAGTACTTC.